This T cell receptor beta chain was recorded in a study of T cells in Graves' hyperthyroidism and ophthalmopathy. Amplified TCR beta CDR3 regions came from RNA transcripts. HTBI primers were used for first-round RT-PCR of the TCR CDR3. TCRdb re-called the multiplex PCR reads through MiXCR, storing one row per CDR3 protein. The data show a few hundred thousand distinct CDR3 sequences, 25% seen once. Losses at the gene ends were 10 bases for V and 5 bases for J; bases not matched to a gene: 6. The germline V gene has CDR1 SEHNR and CDR2 FQNEAQ (reference sequence). CDR3 size: 13 residues. Source material for PBMCs was 10 ml fresh peripheral blood.

Sequences were obtained from blood. The TCR was taken from a man aged 45-65 years with Graves' hyperthyroidism. J is TRBJ2-2 and V is TRBV7-9; TRBD1 aligns across 8 bases. CDR3: CANDRGWTGELFF. CDR3 sequence (DNA): TGTGCCAACGACAGGGGATGGACCGGGGAGCTGTTTTTT.